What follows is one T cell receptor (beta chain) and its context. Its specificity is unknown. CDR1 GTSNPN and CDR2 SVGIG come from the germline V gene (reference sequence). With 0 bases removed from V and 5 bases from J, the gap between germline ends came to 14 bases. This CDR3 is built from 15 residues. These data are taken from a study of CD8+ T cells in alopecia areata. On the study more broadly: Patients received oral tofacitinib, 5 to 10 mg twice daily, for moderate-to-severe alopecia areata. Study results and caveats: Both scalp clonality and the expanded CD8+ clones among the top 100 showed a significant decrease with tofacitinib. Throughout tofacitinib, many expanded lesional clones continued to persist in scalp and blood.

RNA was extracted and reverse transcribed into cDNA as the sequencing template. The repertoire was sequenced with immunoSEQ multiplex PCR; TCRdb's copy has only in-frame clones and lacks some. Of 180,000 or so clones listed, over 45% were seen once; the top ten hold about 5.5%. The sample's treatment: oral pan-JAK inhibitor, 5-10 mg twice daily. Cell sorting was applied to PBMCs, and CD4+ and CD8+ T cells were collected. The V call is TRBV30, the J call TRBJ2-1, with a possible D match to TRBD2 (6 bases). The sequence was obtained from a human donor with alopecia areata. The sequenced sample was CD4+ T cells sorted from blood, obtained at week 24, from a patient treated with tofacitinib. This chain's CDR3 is CAWSVGAGGHNEQFF. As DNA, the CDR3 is TGTGCCTGGAGTGTCGGAGCGGGCGGCCACAATGAGCAGTTCTTC.